These T cell receptor beta chains were read from a single sample in a study of metastatic and nonmetastatic thyroid tumors. TCRdb re-analyzed the PCR reads using MiXCR. Of more than 15,000 clones in the sample, 27% were seen once. Specimen: blood. The receptors shown here come from a female donor with papillary thyroid cancer or a benign thyroid nodule (not recorded which). Some clones in this sample may be carry-over from other donors' samples. Each CDR3 is given with its conserved first and last residue. D genes are given only for firm matches. Size is omitted from some rows. Given values are once, few, many or a class for expanded clones.

DNA,CDR3,J,D,size,V
TGCGCCAGCAGCTTGGTAGCGGGAGGTACCACAGATACGCAGTATTTT,CASSLVAGGTTDTQYF,TRBJ2-3,TRBD2,NA,TRBV5-1
TGTGCCAGCAGGGGGGCGGGCTTCTACAATGAGCAGTTCTTC,CASRGAGFYNEQFF,TRBJ2-1,NA,NA,TRBV6-1
TGCGCCAGCAGCCAAACGGACCCAGTCCCTGAAGCTTTCTTT,CASSQTDPVPEAFF,TRBJ1-1,NA,medium-sized,TRBV4-1
TGTGCCAGCAGCCCTACTATCGGGTGTACCGGGGAGCTGTTTTTT,CASSPTIGCTGELFF,TRBJ2-2,NA,few,TRBV6-1
TGTGCCAGCAGCCCGGGACTAGCGAAGTACTTC,CASSPGLAKYF,TRBJ2-7,TRBD2,few,TRBV7-9
TGCGGTGCTAGAGGGACAGGGGGCTACGTTGGCGGGGATAATGGGCAGTTCTTC,CGARGTGGYVGGDNGQFF,TRBJ2-1,TRBD1,NA,TRBV20-1
TGTGCCTGGAGTAAGCAGGGGGCCTATGGCTACACCTTC,CAWSKQGAYGYTF,TRBJ1-2,TRBD1,many,TRBV30
TGTGCCAGCAGTGCCGCAGGCACAGGGGAGCTATTTTTT,CASSAAGTGELFF,TRBJ2-2,TRBD1,few,TRBV6-4
TGTGCCAGCAGCTCTCAGGGTCCGAAGGACATTCAGTACTTC,CASSSQGPKDIQYF,TRBJ2-4,NA,many,TRBV7-9
TGCAGTGCTAGACCCCGCCGGGGCTCTGGAAACACCATATATTTT,CSARPRRGSGNTIYF,TRBJ1-3,NA,medium-sized,TRBV20-1
TGTGCCAGCAGTCCCTTCGCTTCACCCCTCCACTTT,CASSPFASPLHF,TRBJ1-6,NA,few,TRBV28
TGCAGTCGTCCGGGACAGGGGCTTTTGGATACGCAGTATTTT,CSRPGQGLLDTQYF,TRBJ2-3,TRBD1,many,TRBV20-1
TGTGCCAGCAGTCCATCCTACATACAGGTTCTCCCGCAACTTGGTCAGCCCCAGCATTTT,CASSPSYIQVLPQLGQPQHF,TRBJ1-5,NA,many,TRBV28
TGTGCCAGCATCCCCGACCTGTCCTATGGCTACACCTTC,CASIPDLSYGYTF,TRBJ1-2,NA,NA,TRBV7-2
TGCGCCAGCAGCCAAGCCAGGGGAGATGACTATGGCTACACCTTC,CASSQARGDDYGYTF,TRBJ1-2,NA,NA,TRBV4-1
TGTGCCAGCAGTTACTCGGGAGATGATGAGCAGTTCTTC,CASSYSGDDEQFF,TRBJ2-1,NA,NA,TRBV28
TGCGCCAGCAGCCAAGATGTGGGGGCCAAAAACATTCATTACTTC,CASSQDVGAKNIHYF,TRBJ2-4,NA,NA,TRBV4-1
TGTGCCAGCAGCTTATGGGCAGGTCTTAAATACGAGCAGTACTTC,CASSLWAGLKYEQYF,TRBJ2-7,NA,medium-sized,TRBV7-2
TGTGCCAGCAGCCAAGGCGCTGAAGCTTTCTTT,CASSQGAEAFF,TRBJ1-1,NA,NA,TRBV6-2/TRBV6-3
TGTGCCAGCGTCTTTCTCACAGGGGCTAACGAGCAGTACTTC,CASVFLTGANEQYF,TRBJ2-7,TRBD1,NA,TRBV7-9
TGCAGTGCCAGAGAAGCCGACAGATTGGGCTACACCTTC,CSAREADRLGYTF,TRBJ1-2,NA,NA,TRBV20-1
TGTGCCAGCAGCTTAGGGACAGAATCTTCACCCCTCCACTTT,CASSLGTESSPLHF,TRBJ1-6,TRBD1,few,TRBV2
TGTGCCAGCAGTGAAGCGGGAGGGCCCTACAATGAGCAGTTCTTC,CASSEAGGPYNEQFF,TRBJ2-1,TRBD2,medium-sized,TRBV6-1
TGTGCCAGCAGTTACACCCAACTTGTTCCCTACGAGCAGTACTTC,CASSYTQLVPYEQYF,TRBJ2-7,NA,few,TRBV6-2/TRBV6-3
TGTGCCAGCAGCTTAGGAGTCGGCCTTGGTCAGCCCCAGCATTTT,CASSLGVGLGQPQHF,TRBJ1-5,NA,many,TRBV7-9
TGTACCAGCAGCGAAGACGTAAACTATGGCTACACCTTC,CTSSEDVNYGYTF,TRBJ1-2,NA,NA,TRBV9